The table lists the clone carrying this T cell receptor (beta chain) with many counts. Its antigen is currently unknown. One entry per CDR3 protein results from TCRdb running MiXCR on the multiplex PCR reads. The data hold some 53,000 distinct CDR3 sequences, with roughly 40% observed a single time. The CDR3 is 16 residues long. Trimming took 5 bases from V and 0 from J, leaving 17 bases between them. Germline V gene lookup returns CDR1 KGHSH and CDR2 LQKENI. These data belong to a study of breast tumors, draining lymph nodes, adjacent tissues. Study conclusions and caveats: Tumor repertoires ranked between lymph nodes and nontumor tissue in diversity, with V and J gene preferences. Data fit most tumor T cells coming from lymph node, expanding in tumor. Compared with basal-like, luminal-like tumors shared significantly more repertoire with nontumor tissue. The lymph node origin of tumor T cells was framed as consistent with a hypothesis, not demonstrated.

This chain connects TRBV18 to TRBJ2-7, with D tentatively TRBD1 (5 bases). The TCR was taken from a female donor with breast cancer. Some clones in this sample may be carry-over from other donors' samples. The specimen sequenced was breast tumor tissue. The CDR3 DNA reads as TGTGCCAGCTCAAAAACAGCGACAGTTAACTCCTACGAGCAGTACTTC. Encoded protein: CASSKTATVNSYEQYF.